The entry below describes one TCR beta chain. The CDR3 covers 14 residues. V lost 7 bases to trimming and J lost 0 bases, with 12 bases between them. Germline values: CDR1 SQVTM, CDR2 ANQGSEA. This sample stems from a study of shared clonotypes between healthy human individuals. The overall study: Ranging from 18 to 49 in age, donors were a couple of women and three men.

The repertoire was sequenced with immunoSEQ multiplex PCR; TCRdb's copy has only in-frame clones and lacks some. Among fewer than 1.8 million clones listed, 98% were seen once. The source of this sequence is a man aged 30 to 39 in good health. The material sequenced was naive CD4+ T cells sorted from blood. Subset denoted: CD45RA+ positively selected. V gene TRBV29-1 combines with J gene TRBJ2-2; D uncertain. The CDR3 reads CSAPLVANTGELFF. The CDR3 DNA is TGCAGCGCTCCCCTGGTGGCGAACACCGGGGAGCTGTTTTTT.